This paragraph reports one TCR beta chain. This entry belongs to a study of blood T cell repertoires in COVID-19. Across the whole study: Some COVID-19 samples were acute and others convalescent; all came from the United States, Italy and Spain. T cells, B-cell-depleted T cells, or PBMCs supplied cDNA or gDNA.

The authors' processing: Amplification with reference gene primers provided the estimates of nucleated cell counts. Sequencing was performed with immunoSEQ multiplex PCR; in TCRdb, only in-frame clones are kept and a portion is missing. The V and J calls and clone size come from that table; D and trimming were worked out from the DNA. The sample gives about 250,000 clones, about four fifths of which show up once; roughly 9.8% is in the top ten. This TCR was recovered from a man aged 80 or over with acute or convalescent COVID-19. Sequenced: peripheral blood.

Written as DNA, the CDR3 is TGTGCCAGCAGTGAAAGGCGGGAGGTCCCCTACGAGCAGTACTTC. It translates to CASSERREVPYEQYF. The chain employs TRBV6-1 and TRBJ2-7; TRBD2 matches 8 bases. The V segment lost 2 bases and the J segment 2 bases; nucleotides outside the gene matches: 5. Germline CDR1 reads MNHNS; CDR2 reads SASEGT. CDR3 length: 15 amino acids.